A selection of T cell receptor beta chains follows, all from one sample in a study of vaccination and CD4 T cells after COVID-19. TCRdb re-derived calls from the PCR reads in MiXCR, one entry per CDR3 protein. The data hold some 20,000 distinct CDR3 sequences, with about 45% observed a single time. These receptors' targets are unknown. What was sequenced was CD4+ T cells from blood, cultured in vitro. These receptor sequences come from a human donor who had recovered from COVID-19. The CDR3 runs from the conserved cysteine through the conserved F or W. A D gene is named only where the DNA matches it firmly. Only some rows state a clone size, as once, few, many or a class for expanded clones.

TRBV20-1	few	NA	TRBJ2-3	CSARGLKRDTQYF	TGCAGTGCTAGGGGGTTAAAGAGGGATACGCAGTATTTT
TRBV20-1	NA	NA	TRBJ1-5	CSARDSPSKPQHF	TGCAGTGCTAGAGATTCCCCGTCAAAGCCCCAGCATTTT
TRBV6-1	NA	NA	TRBJ1-1	CASSLGGRRTEAFF	TGTGCCAGCAGCTTAGGGGGGCGTCGCACTGAAGCTTTCTTT
TRBV20-1	NA	NA	TRBJ2-1	CSARIQTSYNEQFF	TGCAGTGCTAGAATTCAGACCTCCTACAATGAGCAGTTCTTC
TRBV20-1	NA	NA	TRBJ2-5	CSARDRRGWETQYF	TGCAGTGCTAGAGATCGACGGGGATGGGAGACCCAGTACTTC
TRBV7-9	NA	NA	TRBJ2-2	CASSTPGPGELFF	TGTGCCAGCAGCACCCCGGGACCCGGGGAGCTGTTTTTT
TRBV20-1	few	TRBD2	TRBJ2-5	CSTYGKRGDQETQYF	TGCAGTACTTATGGAAAGCGGGGGGACCAAGAGACCCAGTACTTC
TRBV20-1	once	TRBD1	TRBJ2-4	CSAPTGMTNIQYF	TGCAGTGCTCCGACAGGGATGACAAACATTCAGTACTTC
TRBV2	NA	NA	TRBJ2-3	CASRIGYSTDTQYF	TGTGCCAGCAGAATCGGGTATAGCACAGATACGCAGTATTTT
TRBV5-1	NA	NA	TRBJ1-1	CASNRQGTNTEAFF	TGCGCCAGCAACCGGCAGGGGACGAACACTGAAGCTTTCTTT
TRBV19	NA	TRBD2	TRBJ2-7	CASSIRGSGRALEQYF	TGTGCCAGTAGTATAAGAGGGAGCGGGAGGGCGCTCGAGCAGTACTTC
TRBV7-9	NA	NA	TRBJ2-5	CASSLVRTETQYF	TGTGCCAGCAGCTTGGTTAGGACGGAGACCCAGTACTTC
TRBV20-1	NA	TRBD1	TRBJ1-2	CSARGTGPNYGYTF	TGCAGTGCTAGGGGGACAGGGCCTAACTATGGCTACACCTTC
TRBV21-1	NA	NA	TRBJ2-7	CASIKKGTGPYEQYF	TGTGCCAGCATCAAAAAAGGGACAGGGCCCTACGAGCAGTACTTC
TRBV6-2/TRBV6-3	NA	TRBD2	TRBJ2-3	CASSNYPGTSGSGTDTQYF	TGTGCCAGCAGTAATTACCCTGGGACTAGCGGGAGTGGCACAGATACGCAGTATTTT
TRBV19	few	TRBD1	TRBJ2-6	CASSRQGSSGANVLTF	TGTGCCAGTAGTCGACAGGGTAGCTCTGGGGCCAACGTCCTGACTTTC
TRBV10-1	NA	TRBD2	TRBJ2-5	CASSGGSGGETQYF	TGCGCCAGCAGTGGTGGTAGCGGGGGTGAAACCCAGTACTTC
TRBV7-8	NA	TRBD1	TRBJ1-1	CASSFPRGLGTEAFF	TGTGCCAGCAGCTTTCCCAGGGGGCTGGGCACTGAAGCTTTCTTT
TRBV15	few	NA	TRBJ1-1	CATSRVADEAFF	TGTGCCACCAGCAGAGTTGCGGACGAAGCTTTCTTT
TRBV6-2/TRBV6-3	NA	TRBD2	TRBJ2-1	CASSYSTGRAHNEQFF	TGTGCCAGCAGTTACTCAACCGGGAGGGCCCACAATGAGCAGTTCTTC
TRBV5-1	NA	NA	TRBJ2-3	CASSVGRTFNTDTQYF	TGCGCCAGCAGCGTAGGACGGACATTTAACACAGATACGCAGTATTTT
TRBV28	NA	NA	TRBJ2-3	CASSFIGGADTQYF	TGTGCCAGCAGTTTTATCGGGGGTGCAGATACGCAGTATTTT
TRBV6-1	NA	TRBD1	TRBJ1-2	CASSRDRTYGYTF	TGTGCCAGCAGTCGGGACAGGACCTATGGCTACACCTTC
TRBV11-3	NA	NA	TRBJ2-7	CASSLDGGSYEQYF	TGTGCCAGCAGCTTAGATGGGGGCTCCTACGAGCAGTACTTC
TRBV19	few	NA	TRBJ2-4	CASSMRNTLAKNIQYF	TGTGCCAGTAGTATGAGGAACACACTAGCCAAAAACATTCAGTACTTC
TRBV7-9	NA	TRBD2	TRBJ2-1	CASSLLFSGDLYNEQFF	TGTGCCAGCAGCTTATTATTTAGCGGGGACCTCTACAATGAGCAGTTCTTC
TRBV6-1	NA	NA	TRBJ2-2	CASGTRANRAGELFF	TGTGCCAGCGGTACAAGAGCAAACAGGGCCGGGGAGCTGTTTTTT
TRBV5-1	once	TRBD1	TRBJ1-2	CASSPGQVFRGYTF	TGCGCCAGCAGCCCCGGACAGGTCTTTAGGGGCTACACCTTC
TRBV5-1	NA	TRBD2	TRBJ2-7	CASSLLAGTYEQYF	TGCGCCAGCAGCTTACTAGCGGGTACCTACGAGCAGTACTTC
TRBV27	few	NA	TRBJ1-5	CASRGLGSNQPQHF	TGTGCCAGCAGGGGGTTAGGGAGCAATCAGCCCCAGCATTTT
TRBV4-2	once	NA	TRBJ2-5	CASSQATGRQETQYF	TGTGCCAGCAGCCAAGCTACCGGCCGCCAAGAGACCCAGTACTTC
TRBV19	NA	TRBD1	TRBJ1-2	CASRATGTAGYGYTF	TGTGCCAGTAGGGCGACCGGGACAGCGGGCTATGGCTACACCTTC
TRBV19	few	NA	TRBJ2-3	CASSIVPSGQGVADTQYF	TGTGCCAGTAGTATAGTCCCCTCCGGCCAGGGTGTGGCAGATACGCAGTATTTT
TRBV18	NA	NA	TRBJ2-1	CASSPGSPSYNEQFF	TGTGCCAGCTCACCAGGGAGTCCTTCCTACAATGAGCAGTTCTTC
TRBV11-2	NA	NA	TRBJ2-2	CASSLRGTGSGELFF	TGTGCCAGCAGCTTAAGAGGAACTGGGTCCGGGGAGCTGTTTTTT
TRBV18	once	NA	TRBJ1-2	CASSPFPQGEDYGYTF	TGTGCCAGCTCACCATTTCCACAGGGTGAGGACTATGGCTACACCTTC
TRBV11-2	NA	NA	TRBJ1-1	CASSLGTASGGTEAFF	TGTGCCAGCAGCTTAGGGACAGCCTCAGGTGGAACTGAAGCTTTCTTT
TRBV20-1	NA	TRBD1	TRBJ2-5	CSGGTGEHRETQYF	TGCAGTGGGGGGACAGGGGAACATCGAGAGACCCAGTACTTC
TRBV6-5	NA	NA	TRBJ2-7	CASSSYQMDIRAYEQYF	TGTGCCAGCAGTTCCTACCAGATGGACATTCGAGCGTACGAGCAGTACTTC
TRBV20-1	few	TRBD2	TRBJ2-1	CSASESGKKSEQFF	TGCAGTGCGTCCGAGAGCGGGAAAAAGAGTGAGCAGTTCTTC
TRBV5-1	once	TRBD1	TRBJ2-7	CASSLTGVGEQYF	TGCGCCAGCAGCTTAACAGGGGTCGGCGAGCAGTACTTC
TRBV29-1	once	NA	TRBJ2-3	CSASRVASTDTQYF	TGCAGTGCATCTCGGGTCGCTAGCACAGATACGCAGTATTTT
TRBV7-8	few	NA	TRBJ1-2	CASSFGGGGGYTF	TGTGCCAGCAGTTTCGGTGGGGGAGGCGGCTACACCTTC
TRBV4-2	NA	NA	TRBJ1-4	CASSPGSGDSVEKLFF	TGTGCCAGCAGCCCAGGAAGCGGGGACTCGGTAGAAAAACTGTTTTTT
TRBV5-1	few	NA	TRBJ1-2	CASSLGDGNYGYTF	TGCGCCAGCAGCTTGGGCGACGGGAACTATGGCTACACCTTC
TRBV5-1	NA	TRBD1	TRBJ2-7	CASSLDAGGFYEQYF	TGCGCCAGCAGCTTGGATGCAGGGGGATTCTACGAGCAGTACTTC
TRBV12-3/TRBV12-4	once	TRBD2	TRBJ2-1	CASSRSSGGHNEQFF	TGTGCCAGCAGCAGATCTAGCGGGGGGCACAATGAGCAGTTCTTC
TRBV28	few	NA	TRBJ1-1	CASSPTGRSTEAFF	TGTGCCAGCAGCCCAACAGGGCGGAGCACTGAAGCTTTCTTT
TRBV6-5	few	NA	TRBJ2-7	CASSYSGGGLYEQYF	TGTGCCAGCAGTTACTCGGGGGGCGGCCTCTACGAGCAGTACTTC
TRBV11-2	NA	TRBD2	TRBJ2-3	CASSLNSIRGLAGAHQGDTQYF	TGTGCCAGCAGCTTAAACTCCATCCGCGGACTAGCGGGAGCGCACCAGGGAGATACGCAGTATTTT
TRBV5-4	once	TRBD2	TRBJ2-3	CASSLGAGGDTQYF	TGTGCCAGCAGCTTGGGAGCGGGAGGCGATACGCAGTATTTT
TRBV28	NA	TRBD1	TRBJ1-4	CASTQGAGEKLFF	TGTGCCAGCACTCAGGGGGCAGGGGAAAAACTGTTTTTT
TRBV20-1	NA	NA	TRBJ2-7	CSANKDTTYEQYF	TGCAGTGCCAACAAAGACACAACCTACGAGCAGTACTTC
TRBV28	NA	TRBD1	TRBJ2-7	CASSLPTGGPLEQYF	TGTGCCAGCAGTCTCCCCACAGGGGGCCCCCTCGAGCAGTACTTC
TRBV12-3/TRBV12-4	NA	NA	TRBJ1-3	CASSPGQSRPIYF	TGTGCCAGCAGCCCAGGACAGTCTCGGCCCATATATTTT